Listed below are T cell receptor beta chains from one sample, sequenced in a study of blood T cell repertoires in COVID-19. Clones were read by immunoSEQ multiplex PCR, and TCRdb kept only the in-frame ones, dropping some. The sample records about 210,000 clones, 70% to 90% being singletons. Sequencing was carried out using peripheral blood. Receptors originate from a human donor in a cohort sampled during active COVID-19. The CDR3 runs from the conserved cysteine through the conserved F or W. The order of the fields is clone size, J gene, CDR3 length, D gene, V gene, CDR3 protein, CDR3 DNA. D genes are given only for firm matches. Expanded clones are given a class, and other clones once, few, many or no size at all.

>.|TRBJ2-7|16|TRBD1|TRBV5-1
CASSTIPGQGGHEQYF
TGCGCCAGCAGCACTATTCCGGGACAGGGAGGGCACGAGCAGTACTTC
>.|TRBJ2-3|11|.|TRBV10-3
CAISREDTQYF
TGTGCCATCAGCAGGGAAGATACGCAGTATTTT
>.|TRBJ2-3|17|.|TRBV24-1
CATSDSLREVATDTQYF
TGTGCCACCAGTGATTCCCTAAGGGAGGTGGCCACAGATACGCAGTATTTT
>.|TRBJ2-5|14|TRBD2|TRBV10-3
CAISLRETWETQYF
TGTGCCATCAGCCTGCGGGAGACTTGGGAGACCCAGTACTTC
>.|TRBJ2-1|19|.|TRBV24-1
CATSDLRGRRGLLGNEQFF
TGTGCCACCAGTGATTTGAGGGGACGGCGGGGTCTATTGGGGAATGAGCAGTTCTTC
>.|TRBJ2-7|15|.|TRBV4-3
CASSQDIGQPYEQYF
TGCGCCAGCAGCCAAGATATAGGACAGCCCTACGAGCAGTACTTC
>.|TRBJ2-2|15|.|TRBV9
CASSVVARGTGELFF
TGTGCCAGCAGCGTAGTGGCCAGGGGCACCGGGGAGCTGTTTTTT
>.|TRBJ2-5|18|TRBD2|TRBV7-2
CASSLGLAGEAYQETQYF
TGTGCCAGCAGCTTAGGACTAGCGGGGGAGGCGTACCAAGAGACCCAGTACTTC
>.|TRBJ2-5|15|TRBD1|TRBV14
CASSLGQWIQETQYF
TGTGCCAGCAGCCTGGGACAGTGGATCCAAGAGACCCAGTACTTC
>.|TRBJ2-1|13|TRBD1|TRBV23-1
CASDDRENNEQFF
TGCGCCAGCGATGACAGGGAGAACAATGAGCAGTTCTTC
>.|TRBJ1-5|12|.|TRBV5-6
CASNSNDQPQHF
TGTGCCAGCAACTCGAATGATCAGCCCCAGCATTTT
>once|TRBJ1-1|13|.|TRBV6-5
CASSYSQNTEAFF
TGTGCCAGCAGTTACTCACAGAACACTGAAGCTTTCTTT
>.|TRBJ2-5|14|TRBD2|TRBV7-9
CASSPRDYQETQYF
TGTGCCAGCAGCCCCCGGGACTATCAAGAGACCCAGTACTTC